This T cell receptor beta chain was recorded in a study of T cells after yellow fever vaccination. This CDR3 has 9 residues. TCRdb reanalysed the 5' RACE reads using MiXCR and keeps one entry per CDR3 protein. Counted here are around 590,000 distinct CDR3 sequences, approximately 13% occurring once; the ten biggest clones make up about 15%. The rearrangement links TRBV21-1 to TRBJ2-7. TRBV21-1 is given as a pseudogene. This sequence originates from a young man who received the YFV17D yellow fever vaccine. Sequences were derived from PBMCs, sampled on the day of the yellow fever booster vaccination. The CDR3 nucleotides are TGTGCCAGCTTTCGCGAGCAGTACTTC. It translates to CASFREQYF.